Sequencing of this T cell receptor beta chain was carried out in a study of molecular identifiers for immune sequencing clone quantification. This clonotype was observed once. TCRdb re-analysed the PCR reads in MiXCR, keeping a single row per CDR3 protein. Of around 320,000 distinct CDR3 sequences detected, over 20% appear once; the ten largest clones hold 0.65% to 0.75%. The CDR3 is 12 residues long. CDR1 and CDR2 from the germline V gene are LNHDA and SQIVND (reference sequence). V was shortened by 7 bases and J by 5 bases, with 11 bases between the two germline ends. As CD8+CD4-CCR7+CD45RA+ cells, naive CD8 T cells were sorted.

The chain joins TRBV19 to TRBJ1-2; D not certain. The sequence derives from a human donor in good health. Some libraries in this study had Jurkat cell RNA spiked in. The sample was naive CD8+ T cells from blood, with Jurkat cell RNA spiked in. Subset given: FACS-sorted CD8+CD4-CCR7+CD45RA+ naive T cells. The CDR3 DNA follows: TGTGCCAGTATTATTTCTCCTTATGGCTACACCTTC. Translating it yields CASIISPYGYTF.